This T cell receptor beta chain was sequenced in a study of CD8 T cells in Susac syndrome. In germline, CDR1 is SQVTM, CDR2 ANQGSEA. The CDR3 runs to 14 residues. Deletions cut 5 bases from V and 0 bases from J, with 11 bases between. High-throughput TCR beta sequencing covered peripheral CD8+ and CD4+ T cells. Controls were age- and sex-matched healthy donors. Negative isolation was used for CD8+ and CD4+ T cells, and FACS enrichment was applied to TEMRA cells. An amount of RNA that ranged from roughly 0.45 to 1 ug was reverse transcribed with random hexamers. An immunoSEQ multiplex PCR generated amplified TCR beta CDR3 products spanning 54 Vbeta and 13 Jbeta. TCRdb reanalysed the immunoSEQ multiplex PCR reads using MiXCR and keeps one entry per CDR3 protein. The repertoire holds about 200,000 distinct CDR3 sequences, with 85% to 95% as singletons.

V is TRBV29-1 and J is TRBJ2-4, with D possibly being TRBD2 (6 bases). This clonotype was obtained from a human donor in good health. Sample: CD4+ T cells from PBMCs. CDR3 residues: CSVSRGLAKNIQYF. In DNA, the CDR3 is TGCAGCGTTTCCCGGGGGTTAGCCAAAAACATTCAGTACTTC.